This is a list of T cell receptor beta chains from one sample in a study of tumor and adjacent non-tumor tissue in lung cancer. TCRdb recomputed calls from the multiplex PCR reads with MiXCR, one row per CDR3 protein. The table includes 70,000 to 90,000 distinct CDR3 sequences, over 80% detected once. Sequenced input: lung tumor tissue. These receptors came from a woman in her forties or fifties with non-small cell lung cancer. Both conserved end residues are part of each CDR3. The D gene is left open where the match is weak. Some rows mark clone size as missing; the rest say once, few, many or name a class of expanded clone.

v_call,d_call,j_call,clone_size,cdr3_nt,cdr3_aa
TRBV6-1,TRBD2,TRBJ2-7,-,TGTGCCAGCAGTGAAGCGCTCGGGAGCGGGAGTGGATCAAATGGGCAGTACTTC,CASSEALGSGSGSNGQYF
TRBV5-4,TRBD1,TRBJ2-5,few,TGTGCCAGCAGCCGTACAGGGGCAGAAGAGACCCAGTACTTC,CASSRTGAEETQYF
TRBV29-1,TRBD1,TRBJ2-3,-,TGCAGCGTTGAGGGGGGACAGGGGGCGTCAGATACGCAGCTTTTT,CSVEGGQGASDTQLF
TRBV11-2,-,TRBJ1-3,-,TGCTCCAGCAGCTCCCATTCTGGTTACACCATATACTTT,CSSSSHSGYTIYF
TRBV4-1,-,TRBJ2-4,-,TGCGCCAGCAGCCAATTGTCCAGAGACAGCCAAGCGGACAATCAGTACTTC,CASSQLSRDSQADNQYF
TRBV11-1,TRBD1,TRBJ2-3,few,TGTGCCAGCAGAGGGACAGGGATAGTTACGCAGTACTTT,CASRGTGIVTQYF
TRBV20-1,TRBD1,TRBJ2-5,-,TGCAGTGCCATCCGGGACAGCGTCGGGCAAGAGACCCAGTACTTC,CSAIRDSVGQETQYF
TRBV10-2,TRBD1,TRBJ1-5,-,TGCGCCAGCAGTGAGTCCAACAGGGGCCCGGATCAGCCCCAGCATTTC,CASSESNRGPDQPQHF
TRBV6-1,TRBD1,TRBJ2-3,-,TGTGCCAGCAGAAGGAACCGGGACAGCACAGATACACACTATTTT,CASRRNRDSTDTHYF
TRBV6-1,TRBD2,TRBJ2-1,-,TGTGCGAGCAGTAAGGGGACTAAGGGACTGTTCTTC,CASSKGTKGLFF
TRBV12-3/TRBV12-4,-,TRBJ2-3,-,TGTGCCAGTAACTCCAGAGATACGCAGTATTTC,CASNSRDTQYF
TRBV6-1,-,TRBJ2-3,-,TGTGCCAGCAGTGTTAGTAGCGGTAGTACAGATTCGCAGTATTTT,CASSVSSGSTDSQYF
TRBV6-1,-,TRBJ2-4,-,TGCGTCAGCAGTGAAGGGTCTGGACAGATAAACATTCAGTACTTC,CVSSEGSGQINIQYF
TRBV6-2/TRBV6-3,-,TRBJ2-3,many,TGTGCCAGCAGTTGGGAAGCTAGGAGTTCAGATACGCAGTATTTT,CASSWEARSSDTQYF
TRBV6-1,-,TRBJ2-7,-,TGTGACAGCAGTAAACTAGCTAACTACGAGCAGTACTTC,CDSSKLANYEQYF
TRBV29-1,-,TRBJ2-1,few,TGCAGCGTTGGGGTTAGGAGTGGCCAGTTCTTC,CSVGVRSGQFF
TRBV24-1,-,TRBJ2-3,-,TGTGCCACCAGTGTTCCAATGACAGGCCTGACCACAGATACGCAGTATTTT,CATSVPMTGLTTDTQYF
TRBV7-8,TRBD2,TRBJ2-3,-,TGTACCAGCAGCTTAAATGTAGCGGGCCTTACAAATACGCAGTATTTT,CTSSLNVAGLTNTQYF
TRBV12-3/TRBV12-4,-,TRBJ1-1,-,TGTGCCAGCAATATACAGGTTAGGGGCATTGAAGCTTTCTTT,CASNIQVRGIEAFF
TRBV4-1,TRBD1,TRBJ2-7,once,TGCGCCAGCAACCAAGATTTCTACAGGGGCTTGAGCGAGCAGTACTTC,CASNQDFYRGLSEQYF
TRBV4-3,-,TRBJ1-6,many,TGCGCCAGCAGCCAAGAGCGGGGGGCAAATTCACCCCTCCACTTT,CASSQERGANSPLHF
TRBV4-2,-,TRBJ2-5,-,TGTGCCAGCAGCCAAGGGACAGAAGTGGCTCGATGGACCCAGTACTTC,CASSQGTEVARWTQYF
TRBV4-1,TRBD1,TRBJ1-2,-,TGCGCCAGCAACCAAGATCTGTACAGGGGGAACTATGCTTACACCTTC,CASNQDLYRGNYAYTF
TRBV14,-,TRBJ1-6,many,TGTGCCAGCAGCCAGACAGGAGGATCACCCCTCCACTTT,CASSQTGGSPLHF
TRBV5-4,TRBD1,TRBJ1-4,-,TGTGCCAGCAGCACATACAGGGGGCCGATTGAAAAACTGTTTTTT,CASSTYRGPIEKLFF
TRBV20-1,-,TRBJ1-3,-,TGCAGTGTTAGTGCAGGGGCTGTGTCTGGAAACACCATATATTTT,CSVSAGAVSGNTIYF
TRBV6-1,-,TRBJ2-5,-,TGTACCAGCACTGAAATACGGGCGGAGACCCAGTACTTC,CTSTEIRAETQYF
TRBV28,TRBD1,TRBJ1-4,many,TGTGCCAGCAGTCCCGGACAGGGAGAGAATGAAAAACTGTTTTTT,CASSPGQGENEKLFF
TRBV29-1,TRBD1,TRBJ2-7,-,TGCAGTGTACAGGGGAGAGGAAATTCCTACGAGCAGTACTTT,CSVQGRGNSYEQYF
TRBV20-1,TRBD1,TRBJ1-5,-,TGCAGTACTAGACAACCCGGACGGACAGGGAATTCAGTTAGCAAACAGCCCCAGCATTTT,CSTRQPGRTGNSVSKQPQHF
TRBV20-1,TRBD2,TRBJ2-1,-,TGCAGTGCTAGAGATAGCGGTATTCCAGCGGGACGCTCCTACAATGAGCAGTTCTTC,CSARDSGIPAGRSYNEQFF
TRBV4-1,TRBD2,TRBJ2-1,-,TGCACCATCAGCCAAATCGTAGCGGGAGGGAACAATGAGCAGTTCTTC,CTISQIVAGGNNEQFF
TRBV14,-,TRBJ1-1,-,TGTGTCAGCACCAATTGGGTGAGGGAGAACACTGAAGCTTTCTTT,CVSTNWVRENTEAFF
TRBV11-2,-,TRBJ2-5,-,TGTGCCAGCAGGTTAGATCTGGGGGGCGGGGAGACCCAGTATTTC,CASRLDLGGGETQYF
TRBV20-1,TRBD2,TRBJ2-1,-,TGCAGTGCTAGGATCCCGGGACTAGCGGGGGTGGGCAATGAGAAGTTCTTC,CSARIPGLAGVGNEKFF